The present T cell receptor beta chain was sequenced within a study of CXCR3-negative and CXCR3-positive naive CD8 T cells. Study as a whole: The study obtained about 135 million TRB reads, about 1.5 +/- 0.3 million per library.

As to this clonotype: Its antigen is still unknown.

Points from the study as a whole: Hydrophobicity was higher for TRB CDR3s found in CXCR3-positive naive cells than in CXCR3-negative naive cells. Similar TRBV-TRBJ usage characterized naive CXCR3-negative and CXCR3-positive cells; memory cells differed. Both naive subsets showed comparably high diversity, and memory CD8+ cells showed much lower diversity. The majority of assays used fresh PBMCs, and CXCR3 expression partially decreased after cryopreservation.

CDR1 SGHRS and CDR2 YFSETQ come from the germline V gene. The CDR3 runs 14 residues. Carrying UMI labels, the TRB cDNA libraries were prepared through 5' RACE. TCRdb reanalyzed the 5' RACE reads, giving one entry per CDR3 protein sequence and no DNA. This sample's clone table lists roughly 120,000 distinct CDR3 sequences. The rearrangement uses TRBV5-1 and TRBJ2-5; the D gene TCRdb calls, TRBD2, cannot be checked with no DNA. The TCR sequence derives from a human donor in good health. Some clones in this sample may be carry-over from other donors' samples. The material sequenced was naive CXCR3+ CD8+ T cells from blood. Subset described: CD45RO-CCR7+CD27+CD95- naive CD8+ T cells expressing CXCR3 (TNR3+). The CDR3 spells CASSWTSGQETQYF.